This TCR beta chain was found in a study of blood T cell repertoires in COVID-19. Study-wide context: Whether acute or convalescent, the COVID-19 samples came from the United States, Italy and Spain. In each case, the material was cDNA or gDNA derived from T cells, B-cell-depleted T cells, or PBMCs.

In the original analysis: Amplifying reference gene primers gave estimates of nucleated cell counts. This table comes from immunoSEQ multiplex PCR, and its TCRdb copy is limited to in-frame clones, with some not included. The V and J calls and clone size were taken over from that table, and D and trimming were inferred from the DNA. The sample has over 100,000 clones, about 72% seen once. The germline CDR1 and CDR2 sequences are SGHNT and YENEEA. V lost 5 bases and J lost 0, with 11 bases in between. The length of the CDR3 is 15 residues. The sequence was collected from a man aged 55 to 70 with active or convalescent COVID-19. The chain uses TRBV11-3 and TRBJ2-1; a possible D gene is TRBD2 (5 bases). What was sequenced was peripheral blood. The CDR3 nucleotides read TGTGCCAGCAGCCCGACTACTAGCTCCTACAATGAGCAGTTCTTC. This translates into CASSPTTSSYNEQFF.